Below, 24 T cell receptor beta chains from the same sample are listed, as sequenced in a study of T cells after yellow fever vaccination. TCRdb used MiXCR to reprocess the 5' RACE reads, holding one entry per CDR3 protein. The table has fewer than 650,000 distinct CDR3 sequences, 20% to 25% seen once. The material was PBMCs, obtained around 3 weeks after the first yellow fever vaccination. These receptors all stem from a man younger than 35 who received the YFV17D yellow fever vaccine.

The sample holds one count of this clonotype. Sequence at one end of the junction differs from germline and may be a read error. This sequence joins TRBV7-9 and TRBJ1-1; 8 bases line up with TRBD1. Germline CDR1 SEHNR, CDR2 FQNEAQ (reference sequence). The CDR3 has 15 amino acids. CDR3 sequence reads: CASSFDWTGRTEPFF. The CDR3 DNA sequence: TGTGCCAGCAGCTTCGACTGGACAGGGCGAACTGAACCTTTCTTT.

This clonotype occurred a few times. This chain uses TRBV15 with TRBJ2-1, with a weak D call TRBD2 (5 bases). Germline values: CDR1 LNHNV, CDR2 YYDKDF (reference sequence). Trimming removed 1 base from V and 5 bases from J, with 6 bases in between. This CDR3 contains 13 residues. The CDR3 here is CATSRVLDNEQFF. The CDR3 DNA follows: TGTGCCACCAGCAGAGTACTAGACAATGAGCAGTTCTTC.

There are a few counts of this clonotype. V usage is TRBV20-1 and J usage is TRBJ1-4; D is undetermined. The CDR3 runs to 13 residues. With 4 bases removed from V and 1 base from J, the gap between germline ends came to 7 bases. Germline CDR1 reads DFQATT; CDR2 reads SNEGSKA (reference sequence). CDR3 sequence: CSATPGTNEKLFF. The CDR3 DNA follows: TGCAGTGCTACCCCGGGAACTAATGAAAAACTGTTTTTT.

This clonotype was seen at least ten times. This chain joins TRBV5-1 and TRBJ2-7, with 8 bases matching TRBD1. V shed 5 bases, J shed 6 bases, and the junction held 16 bases outside the gene matches. The CDR3 has 16 residues. The germline V gene has CDR1 SGHRS and CDR2 YFSETQ. CDR3 loop: CASRQGVLPNYSEQYF. CDR3 nucleotide sequence: TGCGCCAGCAGACAGGGGGTCCTCCCAAACTACTCCGAGCAGTACTTC.

The sample holds a few counts of this clonotype. The CDR3 is CSARVARPGTGELFF. Here the CDR3 DNA reads TGCAGTGCTAGAGTAGCTCGTCCCGGCACCGGGGAGCTGTTTTTT. V and J are TRBV20-1 and TRBJ2-2; D uncertain. Trimming took off 1 base at V and 4 bases at J, with 13 bases between the two ends. The germline V gene encodes CDR1 DFQATT and CDR2 SNEGSKA (reference sequence). CDR3 size: 15 residues.

The chain links TRBV3-1 to TRBJ2-3; TRBD1 agrees at 8 bases. The V gene end was trimmed by 0 bases and the J gene end by 2 bases; junction bases not matched to a gene: 4. This CDR3 region has 16 residues. CDR1 and CDR2 from the germline V gene are LGHDT and YNNKEL (reference sequence). CDR3 sequence: CASSQDDRGSTDTQYF. CDR3 nucleotide sequence: TGTGCCAGCAGCCAAGATGACAGGGGATCCACAGATACGCAGTATTTT.

This clonotype has just a few counts. The CDR3 DNA sequence: TGTGCCAGCAGCCCCCTGGGGGAGGAGCTGTTTTTT. It specifies CASSPLGEELFF. The chain couples TRBV9 to TRBJ2-2; the D call may be TRBD1 or TRBD2 (5 bases each). Trimming took 4 bases from V and 10 from J, leaving 11 bases between them. CDR1 SGDLS and CDR2 YYNGEE come from the germline V gene. This CDR3 spans 12 amino acids.

J is TRBJ2-5 and V is TRBV5-5, with D possibly matching TRBD1 (6 bases). CDR3 length: 14 amino acids. Germline V gene lookup returns CDR1 SGHKS and CDR2 YYEKEE (reference sequence). The ends were cut back, 4 bases at V and 1 base at J, with 11 bases in the middle. The CDR3 DNA follows: TGTGCCAGCAGCCCCGGACAGTTCCAAGAGACCCAGTACTTC. It yields the protein CASSPGQFQETQYF.

DNA of the CDR3: TGTGCCAGCTCAGATCGGACTTCCCGCCGCAATGAGCAGTTCTTC. As protein: CASSDRTSRRNEQFF. The chain is built from TRBV18 and TRBJ2-1, with a weak D call TRBD2 (5 bases). The germline V gene has CDR1 KGHSH and CDR2 LQKENI. CDR3 size: 15 residues. The V and J ends lost 5 bases and 6 bases respectively, with 17 bases between them. The full variable domain, with the rest looked up from reference TRBV18 and TRBJ2-1, is NAGVMQNPRHLVRRRGQEARLRCSPMKGHSHVYWYRQLPEEGLKFMVYLQKENIIDESGMPKERFSAEFPKEGPSILRIQQVVRGDSAAYFCASSDRTSRRNEQFFGPGTRLTVL.

There are a few counts of this clonotype. This rearrangement joins TRBV7-9 to TRBJ2-1; D uncertain. This CDR3 is built from 12 residues. Germline values: CDR1 SEHNR, CDR2 FQNEAQ (reference sequence). V lost 3 bases, J lost 6 bases, and 6 bases lay in between. CDR3 sequence reads: CASSFRSNEQFF. The CDR3, as DNA: TGTGCCAGCAGCTTCCGCAGCAATGAGCAGTTCTTC.

This clonotype was found a few times. The J gene is TRBJ1-1, the V gene TRBV12-3 or TRBV12-4; D is ambiguous. Trimming removed 7 bases at V and 5 bases at J, with 14 bases between. The CDR3 extends over 13 amino acids. The CDR3 nucleotides are TGTGCCAGCACCCTTGGGGTGTTAACTGAAGCTTTCTTT. Translation gives CASTLGVLTEAFF.

The genes are TRBV11-2 and TRBJ2-6; 12 bases fit TRBD1. This CDR3 contains 18 residues. Germline CDR1 is SGHAT and CDR2 is FQNNGV. Trimming removed 5 bases from V and 4 bases from J; junction bases left unmatched: 9. The CDR3 bases are TGTGCCAGCAGCCAACCGGGACAGGGGGCGTGGGGGGCCAACGTCCTGACTTTC. This encodes CASSQPGQGAWGANVLTF.

This chain links TRBV7-9 with TRBJ1-6, with a tentative D call TRBD1 (5 bases). CDR3 length: 13 amino acids. V was cut by 5 bases and J by 13 bases, with 15 bases left in between. Germline CDR1 reads SEHNR; CDR2 reads FQNEAQ (reference sequence). DNA for the CDR3: TGTGCCAGCAGCCAAACGCCCGGGGGGCCCCTCCACTTT. This codes for CASSQTPGGPLHF. The whole variable domain, remainder taken from reference TRBV7-9 and TRBJ1-6, is DTGVSQNPRHKITKRGQNVTFRCDPISEHNRLYWYRQTLGQGPEFLTYFQNEAQLEKSRLLSDRFSAERPKGSFSTLEIQRTEQGDSAMYLCASSQTPGGPLHFGNGTRLTVT.

J is TRBJ2-7 and V is TRBV5-6, with 7 bases fitting TRBD1. Germline loops: CDR1 SGHDT, CDR2 YYEEEE. This CDR3 spans 15 amino acids. The trim removed 4 bases at V and 0 bases at J, leaving 7 bases unmatched. This CDR3 reads CASSPVGQLSYEQYF. As DNA, the CDR3 is TGTGCCAGCAGCCCGGTGGGACAGCTCTCCTACGAGCAGTACTTC.

This clonotype was recorded at least ten times. The chain recombines TRBV11-2 with TRBJ1-3; D is uncertain. V was shortened by 3 bases and J by 0 bases, with 3 bases between the two germline ends. Germline CDR1 and CDR2: SGHAT and FQNNGV. This CDR3 region has 13 residues. CDR3 nucleotides: TGTGCCAGCAGCTTCGTCTCTGGAAACACCATATATTTT. It is translated as CASSFVSGNTIYF.

Remarks on this clonotype: The junction departs from germline at one end; a sequencing error may be responsible. The chain recombines TRBV7-2 with TRBJ2-5; D perhaps matches TRBD2 (5 bases). This CDR3 comprises 12 residues. Germline V CDR1 and CDR2: SGHTA, FQGNSA. DNA for the CDR3: TGTGCCAGCAGCCCAGAGGGTCCCCCCGAAGGCTTC. Amino acid sequence: CASSPEGPPEGF.

The chain joins TRBV5-1 to TRBJ2-1; D is unclear. Germline loops: CDR1 SGHRS, CDR2 YFSETQ. The CDR3 length is 14 residues. The V and J ends lost 2 bases and 3 bases respectively, with 9 bases between them. The CDR3 DNA is TGCGCCAGCAGCTTCAACGGAGACTACAATGAGCAGTTCTTC. This codes for CASSFNGDYNEQFF.

The V call is TRBV9, the J call TRBJ2-5; D is undetermined. Per the germline V gene, CDR1 is SGDLS and CDR2 is YYNGEE. The CDR3 spans 15 residues. V lost 7 bases and J lost 5, with 21 bases in between. The CDR3 bases are TGTGCCAGCGCCTCCCGAGGAATGGGCCGGGAGACCCAGTACTTC. Its protein product is CASASRGMGRETQYF.

This clonotype showed up just a few times. The V and J genes are TRBV5-1 and TRBJ2-5; 11 bases match TRBD1. Germline CDR1 is SGHRS and CDR2 is YFSETQ. The CDR3 length is 15 residues. Losses at the gene ends were 7 bases for V and 5 bases for J; bases not matched to a gene: 10. DNA of the CDR3: TGCGCCAGCTCCACCTTGGACAGGGGGCGCGAGACCCAGTACTTC. It yields the protein CASSTLDRGRETQYF.

The chain couples TRBV12-3 or TRBV12-4 to TRBJ1-4; D gene ambiguous. V lost 6 bases and J 5 bases, leaving 16 bases between the germline ends. This CDR3 comprises 15 residues. The CDR3, as DNA: TGTGCCAGCAGACCCAGACCATTACGGAATGAAAAACTGTTTTTT. It yields the protein CASRPRPLRNEKLFF.

The J gene is TRBJ1-5, the V gene TRBV11-2, with D possibly matching TRBD1 (6 bases). CDR1 and CDR2 from the germline V gene are SGHAT and FQNNGV. V was clipped by 0 bases and J by 4 bases, with 10 bases between them. CDR3 length: 15 amino acids. CDR3 sequence: CASSLDRGQNQPQHF. CDR3 in DNA: TGTGCCAGCAGCTTAGACAGGGGACAAAATCAGCCCCAGCATTTT.

This clonotype was found a few times. The chain links TRBV2 to TRBJ2-4, with a tentative D call TRBD1 (5 bases). The germline V gene has CDR1 SNHLY and CDR2 FYNNEI. Between the trimmed V and J ends, which lost 2 bases and 3 bases, there was a span of 14 bases. This CDR3 is 16 amino acids long. CDR3 coding DNA: TGTGCCAGCAGTGAATTTGCAGGGTCAGGCAAAAACATTCAGTACTTC. Translated, it gives CASSEFAGSGKNIQYF.

This clonotype has more than one count but fewer than ten. The J gene is TRBJ2-5, the V gene TRBV5-1, with D unclear. V was shortened by 0 bases and J by 5 bases, with 11 bases between the two germline ends. This CDR3 contains 14 residues. CDR1 is SGHRS, CDR2 YFSETQ, per germline. CDR3 nucleotides: TGCGCCAGCAGCTTGGTCTCTGCCGGGGAGACCCAGTACTTC. Translated: CASSLVSAGETQYF.

The chain carries TRBV7-9 and TRBJ1-1; D is unresolved. CDR1 is SEHNR and CDR2 is FQNEAQ in the germline V gene (reference sequence). This CDR3 is built from 11 residues. Trimming removed 5 bases at V and 5 bases at J, with 6 bases between. CDR3 loop: CASSAWTEAFF. CDR3 sequence (DNA): TGTGCCAGCAGCGCGTGGACTGAAGCTTTCTTT.